These T cell receptor beta chains were read from a single sample in a study of blood T cell repertoires in COVID-19. TCRdb's copy holds only in-frame clones and misses some; the assay was immunoSEQ multiplex PCR. Of fewer than 300,000 clones in the sample, roughly nine tenths are singletons; the top ten hold around 2.2%. The source material was peripheral blood. Receptors were obtained from a woman in her twenties or thirties with COVID-19, enrolled during active disease. Each CDR3 is given with its conserved first and last residue. The D gene is left open where the match is weak. The size field is filled for only some rows; it gives once, few, many or a size class.

TRBJ2-7 | - | TRBV2 | TRBD1 | TGTGCCAGCACCCTTAGGGGGACAGCTTCCTACGAGCAGTACTTC | CASTLRGTASYEQYF
TRBJ1-6 | - | TRBV27 | - | TGTGCCAGCAGTTTATTCGGTCAGGGTGGTTCACCCCTCCACTTT | CASSLFGQGGSPLHF
TRBJ1-5 | - | TRBV6-5 | - | TGTGCCAGCAGCACCAGATCAGGGTCACCCCAGCATTTT | CASSTRSGSPQHF
TRBJ1-5 | - | TRBV28 | - | TGTGCCAGCAGTTTATCCTGGCTCATTCAGCCCCAGCATTTT | CASSLSWLIQPQHF
TRBJ2-5 | - | TRBV4-1 | - | TGCGCCAGCAGCCAAGATCTAGGGTTGGGGGCAGAGACCCAGTACTTC | CASSQDLGLGAETQYF
TRBJ2-2 | - | TRBV19 | - | TGTGCCAGTAGTATAGGGGCGGACTCATACACCGGGGAGCTGTTTTTT | CASSIGADSYTGELFF
TRBJ1-1 | - | TRBV10-3 | - | TGTGCCATCAGCCAGGGATTGAACACTGAAGCTTTCTTT | CAISQGLNTEAFF
TRBJ1-6 | - | TRBV5-6 | TRBD1 | TGTGCCAGCAGCTTGTCGGGACAGGGTTATTCACCCCTCCACTTT | CASSLSGQGYSPLHF
TRBJ2-3 | - | TRBV7-8 | - | TGTGCCAGCAGCGTGGACGGGGGTAGCACAGATACGCAGTATTTT | CASSVDGGSTDTQYF
TRBJ1-6 | - | TRBV6-5 | TRBD1 | TGTGCCAGCCGGACAGGGATCAACTCACCCCTCCACTTT | CASRTGINSPLHF
TRBJ2-7 | - | TRBV30 | TRBD1 | TGTGCCTGGAATGAGGGACAGTCGGCCTACGAGCAGTACTTC | CAWNEGQSAYEQYF
TRBJ2-1 | - | TRBV19 | TRBD1 | TGTGCCAGTAACTCCGGGACAGGGGTGTTAAATGAGCAGTTCTTC | CASNSGTGVLNEQFF
TRBJ1-2 | - | TRBV30 | - | TGTGCCTGGGCCCGGGACCAGGGGAGGGATGGCTACACCTTC | CAWARDQGRDGYTF
TRBJ2-7 | - | TRBV27 | TRBD1 | TGTGCCAGCAGCCTTGGACAGGGAAGGACCTACGAGCAGTACTTC | CASSLGQGRTYEQYF
TRBJ2-7 | - | TRBV7-8 | - | TGTGCCAGCAGCTTAGAACGGGCAGGGGCGTTTCGTTTCAACTACGAGCAGTACTTC | CASSLERAGAFRFNYEQYF
TRBJ1-2 | - | TRBV6-5 | - | TGTGCCAGCAGTTACTCATCGTACTATGGCTACACCTTC | CASSYSSYYGYTF
TRBJ2-1 | - | TRBV18 | - | TGTGCCAGCTCACGAGCGGGTGGGAGCAACCCACTCGATGAGCAGTTCTTC | CASSRAGGSNPLDEQFF
TRBJ2-3 | - | TRBV11-1 | - | TGTGCCAGCAGCTTAGCCCTACCGGGTACGCAGTATTTT | CASSLALPGTQYF
TRBJ2-1 | - | TRBV5-4 | TRBD2 | TGTGCCAGCAGCTCCGGACTAGCGGGAGGCAATGAGCAGTTCTTC | CASSSGLAGGNEQFF
TRBJ2-1 | - | TRBV2 | TRBD2 | TGTGCCAGCAGTGGGACTAGCGGAAGAATGAGCTCCTACAATGAGCAGTTCTTC | CASSGTSGRMSSYNEQFF
TRBJ1-5 | - | TRBV19 | TRBD1 | TGTGCCAGTAGTATAAGGACAGGGAATCAGCCCCAGCATTTT | CASSIRTGNQPQHF
TRBJ2-2 | - | TRBV13 | TRBD2 | TGTGCCAGCAGCTTAGACGTTAGCGGGAGGGCCCCCGGGGAGCTGTTTTTT | CASSLDVSGRAPGELFF
TRBJ2-7 | - | TRBV28 | - | TGTGCCAGCAGTTCCCCTAGGAGGGCAGCCTACGAGCAGTACTTC | CASSSPRRAAYEQYF
TRBJ1-3 | - | TRBV7-2 | TRBD1 | TGTGCCAGCAGCTTAGCGGGACAGGGGTCTGGAAACACCATATATTTT | CASSLAGQGSGNTIYF
TRBJ1-4 | - | TRBV15 | - | TGTGCCACCAGCAGATCCGGACAGCTCTTTAGGGAAAAACTGTTTTTT | CATSRSGQLFREKLFF
TRBJ2-1 | - | TRBV10-1 | TRBD2 | TGCGCCAGCAGTGAGTCGTCCACTAGCGGGAGAATCAATGAGCAGTTCTTC | CASSESSTSGRINEQFF
TRBJ1-1 | - | TRBV29-1 | - | TGCAGCACTGATCACACTGAAGCTTTCTTT | CSTDHTEAFF
TRBJ1-1 | once | TRBV27 | TRBD1 | TGTGCCAGCAAAACAGGGGGCACTGAAGCTTTCTTT | CASKTGGTEAFF
TRBJ2-7 | - | TRBV7-9 | TRBD1 | TGTGCCAGCAGCTCGGGACAGGGATTACATTACGAGCAGTACTTC | CASSSGQGLHYEQYF
TRBJ1-2 | - | TRBV21-1 | - | TGTGCCAGCCGGGCCCAGGGCGGCTACACCTTC | CASRAQGGYTF
TRBJ2-7 | - | TRBV5-1 | - | TGCGCCAGCAGCTTGGCAGTGCCCTTGAGGGAGGTTCCCTACGAGCAGTACTTC | CASSLAVPLREVPYEQYF
TRBJ1-1 | - | TRBV6-5 | - | TGTGCCAGCAGTCGAGGTCACACTGAAGCTTTCTTT | CASSRGHTEAFF
TRBJ1-1 | - | TRBV5-1 | - | TGCGCCAGCAGCTTGGAGCCAGGAATGAACACTGAAGCTTTCTTT | CASSLEPGMNTEAFF
TRBJ2-2 | - | TRBV28 | TRBD2 | TGTGCCAGCAGGCCGACTAGCGGGAGGGACACCGGGGAGCTGTTTTTT | CASRPTSGRDTGELFF
TRBJ2-5 | - | TRBV5-1 | TRBD1 | TGCGCCAGCAGCTCGCCGGGACAGCTGGAGACCCAGTACTTC | CASSSPGQLETQYF
TRBJ2-3 | once | TRBV6-5 | TRBD2 | TGTGCCAGCAGTTGGCTAGCGGGAGTTGGTGCAGATACGCAGTATTTT | CASSWLAGVGADTQYF
TRBJ1-5 | - | TRBV19 | - | TGTGCCAGTAGTATACAAGCAGGGCTCGATCAGCCCCAGCATTTT | CASSIQAGLDQPQHF
TRBJ2-3 | - | TRBV7-8 | - | TGTGCCAGCACCGTGTCGGGCACAGATACGCAGTATTTT | CASTVSGTDTQYF
TRBJ2-1 | - | TRBV27 | - | TGTGCCAGCAGTTTATTTTCCCCCGCCCTAGAGTACAATGAGCAGTTCTTC | CASSLFSPALEYNEQFF
TRBJ1-4 | - | TRBV18 | - | TGTGCCAGTTTCGTTGCAACTAATGAAAAACTGTTTTTT | CASFVATNEKLFF
TRBJ1-1 | - | TRBV3-1/TRBV3-2 | TRBD1 | TGTGCCAGCAGCCCCACAGGGGCGGAAGCTTTCTTT | CASSPTGAEAFF
TRBJ2-7 | - | TRBV4-1 | TRBD1 | TGCGCCAGCAGCCAAGATGTCAGGGACAGGAGCTCCTACGAGCAGTACTTC | CASSQDVRDRSSYEQYF
TRBJ2-7 | once | TRBV5-1 | TRBD2 | TGCGCCAGCAGGGGTACTAGCGGGAGGTCTCCGTCCGAGCAGTACTTC | CASRGTSGRSPSEQYF
TRBJ1-1 | once | TRBV19 | - | TGTGCCAGTAACCCAACAGGGTTTGGTACTGAAGCTTTCTTT | CASNPTGFGTEAFF
TRBJ2-1 | - | TRBV5-1 | TRBD2 | TGCGCCAGCAGCCTCGGGACTAGCGGGTACTTTTCCAACAATGAGCAGTTCTTC | CASSLGTSGYFSNNEQFF
TRBJ2-7 | - | TRBV4-1 | TRBD2 | TGCGCCAGCAGCCAAGGTAGAGCGGGAGTGGAGGTGGGGCAGTACTTC | CASSQGRAGVEVGQYF
TRBJ2-5 | - | TRBV21-1 | - | TGTGCCAGCAGCAACTTACGGGCGGGGACAGCCAAGGAAGAGACCCAGTACTTC | CASSNLRAGTAKEETQYF